The rows below give T cell receptor beta chains drawn from one sample of a study of technical replicates of blood from several donors. Using immunoSEQ multiplex PCR, the repertoire was profiled, and TCRdb retains in-frame clones only, with some absent. Here the sample spans more than 90,000 clones, approximately 95% being singletons. Input material: T cells isolated from PBMCs. The receptors shown here come from a human donor in good health. Each CDR3 is given with its conserved first and last residue. Each record gives: J gene, clone size, D gene, V gene, CDR3 DNA, CDR3 protein. D genes are given only for firm matches. Some rows have no size entry. The others give once, few or many, or a class for an expanded clone.

TRBJ1-2,.,.,TRBV2,TGTGCCAGCACCCCGGGGGGTGGACAATCGGTCAGCTATGGCTACACCTTC,CASTPGGGQSVSYGYTF
TRBJ1-2,.,.,TRBV7-9,TGTGCCAGCAGCTCCTCGGCGGGGCAAGTCTATGGCTACACCTTC,CASSSSAGQVYGYTF
TRBJ2-1,.,.,TRBV9,TGTGCCAGCAGCGTAGTTGGAACAGAAGTCAATGAGCAGTTCTTC,CASSVVGTEVNEQFF
TRBJ1-5,.,TRBD1,TRBV7-2,TGTGCCAGCAGCTTAGATTTTTGGACAGGGGGCCTTGGGCCCCAGCATTTT,CASSLDFWTGGLGPQHF
TRBJ1-6,.,TRBD1,TRBV7-2,TGTGCCAGCAGCGAGGGACAGATAAGCTCCTATAATTCACCCCTCCACTTT,CASSEGQISSYNSPLHF
TRBJ2-1,.,TRBD1,TRBV7-3,TGTGCCAGCAGCTTCTCCGGGACAGGTGCCAATGAGCAGTTCTTC,CASSFSGTGANEQFF
TRBJ1-4,.,.,TRBV5-1,TGCGCCAGCAGCTTGGTTCAGGGGAATGAAAAACTGTTTTTT,CASSLVQGNEKLFF
TRBJ2-7,.,TRBD2,TRBV28,TGTGCCAGCAGTTTAAGGGCTAGCGGGTTATGGGCCTACGAGCAGTACTTC,CASSLRASGLWAYEQYF
TRBJ1-5,.,.,TRBV19,TGTGCCAGTAGTACCTACCCTCGAGTTCCCAATCAGCCCCAGCATTTT,CASSTYPRVPNQPQHF
TRBJ2-1,.,TRBD2,TRBV10-3,TGTGCCTCCACCGGGGAGCGGGAGTGGGGTGAGCAGTTCTTC,CASTGEREWGEQFF
TRBJ2-3,.,TRBD1,TRBV4-1,TGCGCCAGCAGCCAAAGGACAGGTGTCACAGATACGCAGTATTTT,CASSQRTGVTDTQYF
TRBJ1-1,.,TRBD1,TRBV5-1,TGCGCCAGCAGCTTGGAAGTCGAACAGGGGCGGGCTTTCTTT,CASSLEVEQGRAFF
TRBJ1-5,once,TRBD1,TRBV27,TGTGCCAGCAGTTCCTACCCTATCTGGGACAGAGATCAGCCCCAGCATTTT,CASSSYPIWDRDQPQHF
TRBJ2-5,.,.,TRBV29-1,TGCAGCGCCGGGGAGACCCAGTACTTC,CSAGETQYF
TRBJ2-5,.,.,TRBV18,TGTGCCAGCTCACCACTGGGGGGCCAAGAGACCCAGTACTTC,CASSPLGGQETQYF
TRBJ1-1,.,.,TRBV6-1,TGTGCCAGCAGTGAAAACCCCCCCGGACAGTCTGAAGCTTTCTTT,CASSENPPGQSEAFF
TRBJ1-2,.,TRBD1,TRBV16,TGTGCCAGCAGCCAAAGCGGGACAGGGGATGGCTACACCTTC,CASSQSGTGDGYTF
TRBJ2-1,.,.,TRBV11-2,TGTGCCAGCAGCGAACTTTGGTACAATGAGCAGTTCTTC,CASSELWYNEQFF
TRBJ2-2,.,TRBD2,TRBV18,TGTGCCAGCTCACCGAGACTAGCGGGAGGAACCGGGGAGCTGTTTTTT,CASSPRLAGGTGELFF
TRBJ2-7,.,TRBD1,TRBV28,TGTGCCAGCAGTTTATGGACAGGGGGAGGGGGCGAGCAGTACTTC,CASSLWTGGGGEQYF
TRBJ2-1,once,.,TRBV10-1,TGCGCCAGCAGTTCCACCGGCTACAATGAGCAGTTCTTC,CASSSTGYNEQFF
TRBJ1-6,.,TRBD1,TRBV5-4,TGTGCCACCAACCGGGACAGACAAAATTCACCCCTCCACTTT,CATNRDRQNSPLHF
TRBJ2-7,.,.,TRBV7-9,TGTGCCAGCAGCTTACAAACCTACGAGCAGTACTTC,CASSLQTYEQYF
TRBJ2-1,.,.,TRBV29-1,TGCAGCGTTGAAGCCGTACACTCGGGCAATGAGCAGTTCTTC,CSVEAVHSGNEQFF
TRBJ2-2,.,.,TRBV6-6,TGTGCCAGCACCAGGGGACCGAACACCGGGGAGCTGTTTTTT,CASTRGPNTGELFF
TRBJ2-6,.,.,TRBV21-1,TGTGCCAGCAGCAAAGCAGAGGACAGCCTCTCTGGGGCCAACGTCCTGACTTTC,CASSKAEDSLSGANVLTF
TRBJ2-7,.,.,TRBV6-1,TGTGCCAGCCGGGACTTGGACGAGCAGTACTTC,CASRDLDEQYF
TRBJ2-1,.,.,TRBV14,TGTGCCAGCAGCCAAGGAACTAGTAATGAGCAGTTCTTC,CASSQGTSNEQFF
TRBJ2-7,.,TRBD1,TRBV2,TGTGCCAGTGAAGGGGGCCCGGCGCACGAGCAGTACTTC,CASEGGPAHEQYF
TRBJ2-7,.,TRBD2,TRBV7-8,TGTGCCAGCAGCTCCGGACTAGCGGGCTTTAAACGAAACTACGAGCAGTACTTC,CASSSGLAGFKRNYEQYF
TRBJ2-1,once,TRBD1,TRBV4-1,TGCGCCAGCAGCCAAGTCGGCACAGGGGGCAAGAATGAGCAGTTCTTC,CASSQVGTGGKNEQFF
TRBJ2-1,.,.,TRBV19,TGTGCCAGTAGTATAGACAGGTTCGTACGGAATGAGCAGTTCTTC,CASSIDRFVRNEQFF
TRBJ2-7,.,TRBD1,TRBV5-1,TGCGCCAGCAGCCTAGGGACAGGGGGCAGCTACCACGAGCAGTACTTC,CASSLGTGGSYHEQYF
TRBJ2-1,.,.,TRBV9,TGTGCCAGCAGCGTAGCAGGGGAAGCATACAATGAGCAGTTCTTC,CASSVAGEAYNEQFF
TRBJ1-1,.,.,TRBV19,TGTGCCAGTAGTATCGCAGAGGGATACACTGAAGCTTTCTTT,CASSIAEGYTEAFF
TRBJ2-7,.,.,TRBV5-1,TGCGCCAGCAGCTTGGGGGAGTTCTACGAGCAGTACTTC,CASSLGEFYEQYF
TRBJ2-7,.,.,TRBV27,TGTGCCAGCAGTCCCCTCGTGGACTGGGTTAGCTCCTACGAGCAGTACTTC,CASSPLVDWVSSYEQYF
TRBJ1-1,.,.,TRBV6-1,TGTGCCAGCAGTGAACGCCCTTTCCGGGTTCTCCGCACACCTGGCAAAGAAGCTTTCTTT,CASSERPFRVLRTPGKEAFF
TRBJ2-1,.,TRBD1,TRBV29-1,TGCAGCGTTGAGGGACAGGGGACGGTTAATGAGCAGTTCTTC,CSVEGQGTVNEQFF
TRBJ2-1,.,.,TRBV6-6,TGTGCCAGCAGTTCGGTCGAGGTCTACCTAAACAATGAGCAGTTCTTC,CASSSVEVYLNNEQFF
TRBJ2-7,.,TRBD2,TRBV28,TGTGCCAGCAGATCCCCGCAGGCGGGAGTCCACGAGCAGTACTTC,CASRSPQAGVHEQYF
TRBJ1-1,.,.,TRBV2,TGTGCCAGCAGTGGTGAGGAGAACACTGAAGCTTTCTTT,CASSGEENTEAFF
TRBJ2-1,.,TRBD2,TRBV29-1,TGCAGTCTAGCGGGTTACAATGAGCAGTTCTTC,CSLAGYNEQFF
TRBJ1-1,.,TRBD1,TRBV27,TGTGCCAGCAGTTTATGGACAGGAACTGAAGCTTTCTTT,CASSLWTGTEAFF
TRBJ1-6,.,TRBD1,TRBV25-1,TGTGCCAGCAGCGAGTGGGACAGGTTGTCACCCCTCCACTTT,CASSEWDRLSPLHF
TRBJ2-7,.,.,TRBV5-1,TGCGCCAGCAGCTTGTTCAGTACGTCATCCTACGAGCAGTACTTC,CASSLFSTSSYEQYF
TRBJ1-2,.,.,TRBV5-6,TGTGCCAGCAGCTTGGTTCCGAGCCCTAACTATGGCTACACCTTC,CASSLVPSPNYGYTF
TRBJ2-2,.,.,TRBV2,TGTGCCAGCAGGGGACAGAACACCGGGGAGCTGTTTTTT,CASRGQNTGELFF
TRBJ2-5,.,TRBD2,TRBV7-6,TGTGCCAGCAGCTTATCACCGGGACTAGCGGCCGGGGAGACCCAGTACTTC,CASSLSPGLAAGETQYF
TRBJ2-7,.,TRBD1,TRBV5-1,TGCGCCAGCAGCTTTGGACAGGACTACGAGCAGTACTTC,CASSFGQDYEQYF
TRBJ2-3,.,.,TRBV7-6,TGTGCCAGCAGCATAGGGGGCCTGGCGGGAGGACTCCCGGATACGCAGTATTTT,CASSIGGLAGGLPDTQYF
TRBJ2-3,.,.,TRBV9,TGTGCCAGCAGCGTAATCACGGGCACAGATACGCAGTATTTT,CASSVITGTDTQYF
TRBJ2-5,.,.,TRBV27,TGTGCCAGCAGTTTAATTGGGGGGGCGTCAGAGACCCAGTACTTC,CASSLIGGASETQYF
TRBJ1-4,.,.,TRBV30,TGTGCCTGGAGTGTATTGGGGGGACTACTGTTTTTT,CAWSVLGGLLFF
TRBJ2-3,.,TRBD2,TRBV4-2,TGTGCCAGCAGCCAAGAGCGTGCGGCTAGCGGGGGCACAGATACGCAGTATTTT,CASSQERAASGGTDTQYF
TRBJ2-7,.,.,TRBV19,TGTGCCAGTAGTAACCAGGGAACAGGCTACGAGCAGTACTTC,CASSNQGTGYEQYF
TRBJ2-1,.,TRBD2,TRBV9,TGTGCCAGCAGCGTGCAACTAGCGGGATACAATGAGCAGTTCTTC,CASSVQLAGYNEQFF